The next 21 T cell receptor beta chains were all read from a single sample in a study of beta chain features in type 1 diabetes. Expressed TCRB transcripts were sequenced because the entire RNA isolate underwent reverse transcription. Profiled with immunoSEQ multiplex PCR; TCRdb holds only in-frame clones, not every one. The sample holds around 240,000 clones, approximately 70% seen once. Sequencing used naive CD4+ T cells from blood. The source of these receptors is a man younger than 45 in good health.

Notes on this clone: The sample holds other DNA sequences that translate to the same CDR3. This chain uses TRBV29-1 with TRBJ2-5; 8 nucleotides match TRBD1. Looked up from germline, CDR1 is SQVTM and CDR2 is ANQGSEA. CDR3 length: 12 residues. V lost 6 bases to trimming and J lost 2 bases; unmatched junction nucleotides: 2. In DNA form, the CDR3 reads TGCAGCGTCAGACAGGGGCAAGAGACCCAGTACTTC. Encoded protein: CSVRQGQETQYF. Complete variable domain (other parts from reference TRBV29-1 and TRBJ2-5): SAVISQKPSRDICQRGTSLTIQCQVDSQVTMMFWYRQQPGQSLTLIATANQGSEATYESGFVIDKFPISRPNLTFSTLTVSNMSPEDSSIYLCSVRQGQETQYFGPGTRLLVL.

This rearrangement joins TRBV7-9 to TRBJ2-7; D ambiguous. The CDR3 contains 15 residues. Germline CDR1 SEHNR, CDR2 FQNEAQ (reference sequence). The V and J ends lost 5 bases and 2 bases respectively, with 16 bases between them. The CDR3 loop reads CASSRTESQTYEQYF. In nucleotides, the CDR3 is TGTGCCAGCAGCCGTACAGAGTCGCAAACCTACGAGCAGTACTTC.

A few counts support this clone. V gene TRBV5-1 combines with J gene TRBJ2-3, with 9 nucleotides matching TRBD2. The CDR3 is made up of 15 amino acids. V shed 4 bases, J shed 2 bases, and the junction held 5 bases outside the gene matches. CDR1 is SGHRS, CDR2 YFSETQ, per germline. The CDR3 loop reads CASSPGGLATDTQYF. In nucleotides, the CDR3 is TGCGCCAGCAGCCCCGGGGGACTAGCCACAGATACGCAGTATTTT.

The chain joins TRBV30 to TRBJ2-7; 12 nucleotides align to TRBD2. In germline, CDR1 is GTSNPN, CDR2 SVGIG (reference sequence). The CDR3 loop spans 14 amino acids. The V segment lost 3 bases and the J segment 2 bases; nucleotides outside the gene matches: 2. The CDR3 region has the DNA TGTGCCTGGAGAACTAGCGGGGGGACCTACGAGCAGTACTTC. It yields the protein CAWRTSGGTYEQYF.

This clone was observed a handful of times. This chain uses TRBV5-4 with TRBJ2-3; D may match TRBD1 or TRBD2 (5 bases each). Germline loops: CDR1 SGHNT, CDR2 YYREEE (reference sequence). CDR3 length: 16 residues. V lost 0 bases and J 1 base, leaving 12 bases between the germline ends. The chain's CDR3 is CASSLGGRRGTDTQYF. In DNA form, the CDR3 reads TGTGCCAGCAGCTTGGGGGGACGTAGGGGCACAGATACGCAGTATTTT.

This clone was observed a few times. V and J are TRBV4-1 and TRBJ2-3; possible D gene TRBD2, 6 bases. Looked up from germline, CDR1 is MGHRA and CDR2 is YSYEKL. The CDR3 has 18 residues. The ends were cut back, 1 base at V and 6 bases at J, with 23 bases in the middle. In DNA form, the CDR3 reads TGCGCCAGCAGCCAAGTTGGGCGGGGCCTCATTTCGGGTGATACGCAGTATTTT. The encoded protein is CASSQVGRGLISGDTQYF.

A note on this clone: A read error may produce the germline difference seen at one junction end. This chain uses TRBV13 with TRBJ1-1, with TRBD1 identical over 7 bases. Germline CDR1 and CDR2: PRHDT and FYEKMQ (reference sequence). The CDR3 has 12 amino acids. CDR3 coding DNA: TGTGCCAGCAGCGAGACACCGACAGGGCCTATCTTT. Translated: CASSETPTGPIF.

The chain recombines TRBV11-2 with TRBJ2-5; 10 bases agree with TRBD2. With V trimmed by 5 bases and J by 1 base, 7 bases remained unmatched. The length of the CDR3 is 16 residues. CDR1 SGHAT and CDR2 FQNNGV come from the germline V gene. The CDR3 loop reads CASSQLSGGPQETQYF. CDR3 DNA: TGTGCCAGCAGCCAACTTAGCGGGGGGCCCCAAGAGACCCAGTACTTC.

V is TRBV5-4 and J is TRBJ1-2, with a possible D match to TRBD1 (5 bases). This CDR3 comprises 13 residues. Trimming took 0 bases from V and 6 from J, leaving 9 bases between them. Looked up from germline, CDR1 is SGHNT and CDR2 is YYREEE (reference sequence). CDR3 region: CASSLAGGDGYTF. The CDR3 coding sequence is TGTGCCAGCAGCTTGGCCGGGGGAGATGGCTACACCTTC.

The chain couples TRBV15 to TRBJ2-3; TRBD1 matches at 10 bases. J gave up 5 bases and V 3 bases, and 2 bases lay outside the gene matches. CDR1 is LNHNV, CDR2 YYDKDF, per germline (reference sequence). This CDR3 contains 14 residues. CDR3 nucleotide sequence: TGTGCCACCAGCAGGACAGGGGGCAAAGATACGCAGTATTTT. This codes for CATSRTGGKDTQYF.

The chain recombines TRBV18 with TRBJ1-1; unclear D gene. CDR3 length equals 14 residues. Germline values: CDR1 KGHSH, CDR2 LQKENI. The V gene lost 3 bases and the J gene lost 11 bases, with 19 bases spanning the gap. CDR3 in DNA: TGTGCCAGCTCACCCGATTCCCGGAGCGGGAAGGCTTTCTTT. It encodes CASSPDSRSGKAFF. Supplemented by reference TRBV18 and TRBJ1-1, the full variable domain reads NAGVMQNPRHLVRRRGQEARLRCSPMKGHSHVYWYRQLPEEGLKFMVYLQKENIIDESGMPKERFSAEFPKEGPSILRIQQVVRGDSAAYFCASSPDSRSGKAFFGQGTRLTVV.

The chain recombines TRBV7-2 with TRBJ2-3; TRBD1 aligns across 8 bases. Germline CDR1 SGHTA, CDR2 FQGNSA. This CDR3 is 15 amino acids long. Germline trimming cut 5 bases from V and 2 bases from J; bases unmatched to any gene: 6. Written as DNA, the CDR3 is TGTGCCAGCAGCGCCGGGACAGGACACACAGATACGCAGTATTTT. Protein product: CASSAGTGHTDTQYF.

CDR3 sequence reads: CASTPRWDKGYEQYF. CDR3 in DNA: TGTGCCAGCACCCCGAGGTGGGATAAAGGCTACGAGCAGTACTTC. This sequence joins TRBV28 and TRBJ2-7, with D unclear. This CDR3 spans 15 amino acids. Between the trimmed V and J ends, which lost 7 bases and 3 bases, there was a span of 19 bases. Germline CDR1 is MDHEN and CDR2 is SYDVKM.

This chain links TRBV6-1 with TRBJ2-3, with D unclear. Per germline, CDR1 MNHNS and CDR2 SASEGT. V was pared by 7 bases and J by 2 bases, with 4 bases between. There are 11 residues in the CDR3. The CDR3 DNA reads TGTGCCAGCAAGGACACAGATACGCAGTATTTT. Translating gives CASKDTDTQYF.

V usage is TRBV2 and J usage is TRBJ1-1; D may be TRBD1 (5 bases). V lost 6 bases, J lost 8 bases, and 10 bases lay in between. The CDR3 runs 11 residues. From germline, CDR1 is SNHLY and CDR2 FYNNEI. This CDR3 is CASSVRQEAFF. In DNA form, the CDR3 reads TGTGCCAGCAGCGTCCGACAGGAAGCTTTCTTT. The whole variable domain, remainder taken from reference TRBV2 and TRBJ1-1, is EPEVTQTPSHQVTQMGQEVILRCVPISNHLYFYWYRQILGQKVEFLVSFYNNEISEKSEIFDDQFSVERPDGSNFTLKIRSTKLEDSAMYFCASSVRQEAFFGQGTRLTVV.

CDR3 sequence: CASSEIAGRGGNEQFF. In DNA form, the CDR3 reads TGTGCCAGCAGTGAGATAGCGGGACGAGGGGGCAATGAGCAGTTCTTC. V gene TRBV2 combines with J gene TRBJ2-1; 8 bases line up with TRBD2. Germline V gene sequence: CDR1 SNHLY, CDR2 FYNNEI. The CDR3 length is 16 residues. V gave up 3 bases and J gave up 6 bases; unmatched junction bases: 10.

V gene TRBV7-9 combines with J gene TRBJ1-5; no firm D call. The ends were cut back, 5 bases at V and 3 bases at J, with 11 bases in the middle. CDR1 and CDR2 (germline): SEHNR, FQNEAQ (reference sequence). This CDR3 region has 14 residues. CDR3 region: CASSGNTSNQPQHF. In nucleotides, the CDR3 is TGTGCCAGCAGCGGGAATACGTCCAATCAGCCCCAGCATTTT.

The chain links TRBV30 to TRBJ2-5, with D perhaps TRBD2 (6 bases). CDR1 and CDR2 from the germline V gene are GTSNPN and SVGIG (reference sequence). V dropped 3 bases and J dropped 5 bases, with 13 bases sitting between them. This CDR3 has 13 amino acids. CDR3: CAWRTGRGETQYF. As DNA, the CDR3 is TGTGCCTGGAGGACTGGACGGGGGGAGACCCAGTACTTC.

V and J are TRBV29-1 and TRBJ2-3, with 8 bases lining up with TRBD2. The CDR3 length is 12 residues. The germline V gene encodes CDR1 SQVTM and CDR2 ANQGSEA. The V segment lost 3 bases and the J segment 7 bases; nucleotides outside the gene matches: 3. The CDR3: CSVDSGGYTQYF. CDR3 DNA sequence: TGCAGCGTTGACAGCGGGGGATATACGCAGTATTTT.

This clone was observed a handful of times. This chain joins TRBV29-1 and TRBJ2-1; 8 nucleotides line up with TRBD2. Germline V CDR1 and CDR2: SQVTM, ANQGSEA. This CDR3 is 14 amino acids long. The junction had 9 bases not matched to a gene; V was cut back by 5 bases and J by 6 bases. CDR3 amino acids: CSVKTGTSSNEQFF. CDR3 nucleotides: TGCAGCGTTAAAACCGGGACTAGTAGCAATGAGCAGTTCTTC.

This clone was detected only once. This sample includes further DNA sequences coding for the same CDR3. The chain joins TRBV5-1 to TRBJ2-7; TRBD2 might be the D (5 bases). This CDR3 is 13 amino acids long. The V gene lost 0 bases and the J gene lost 2 bases, with 6 bases spanning the gap. Germline CDR1 SGHRS, CDR2 YFSETQ. The CDR3, as DNA: TGCGCCAGCAGCTTGGCCGGGACCTACGAGCAGTACTTC. Translation gives CASSLAGTYEQYF.